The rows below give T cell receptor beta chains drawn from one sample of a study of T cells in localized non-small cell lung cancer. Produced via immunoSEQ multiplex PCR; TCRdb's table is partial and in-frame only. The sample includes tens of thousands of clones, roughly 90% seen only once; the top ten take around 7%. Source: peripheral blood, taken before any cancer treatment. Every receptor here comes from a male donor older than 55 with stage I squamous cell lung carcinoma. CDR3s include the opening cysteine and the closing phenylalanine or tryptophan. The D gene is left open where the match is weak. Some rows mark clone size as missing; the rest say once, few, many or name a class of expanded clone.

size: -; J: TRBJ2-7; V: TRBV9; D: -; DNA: TGTGCCAGCAGCGTACGCCCAACTTACGAGCAGTACTTC; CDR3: CASSVRPTYEQYF
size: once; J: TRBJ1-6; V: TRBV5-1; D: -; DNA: TGCGCCAGCAGCTTGGAGGTACGAGCAAATTCACCCCTCCACTTT; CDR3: CASSLEVRANSPLHF
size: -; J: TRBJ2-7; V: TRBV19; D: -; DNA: TGTGCCACCACCCTAGGGAAGGGTACCTACGAGCAGTACTTC; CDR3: CATTLGKGTYEQYF
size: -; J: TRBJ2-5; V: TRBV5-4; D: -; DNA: TGTGCCAGCAGCTCCACGCAAGAGACCCAGTACTTC; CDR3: CASSSTQETQYF
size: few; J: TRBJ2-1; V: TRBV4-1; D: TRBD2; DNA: TGCGCCAGCAGCCAATTTAGCGGGGCCAACAATGAGCAGTTCTTC; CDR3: CASSQFSGANNEQFF
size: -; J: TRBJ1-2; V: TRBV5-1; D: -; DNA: TGCGCCAGCAGCTTGGGGCAGGAACCCTATGGCTACACCTTC; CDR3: CASSLGQEPYGYTF
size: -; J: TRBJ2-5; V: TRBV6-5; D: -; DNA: TGTGCCAGCAGCCCCTCGGGGACAGAGACCCAGTACTTC; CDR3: CASSPSGTETQYF
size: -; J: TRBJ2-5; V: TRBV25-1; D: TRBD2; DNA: TGTGCCAGCAGTGCGGGACTAGCGGGGGGAGAGACCCAGTACTTC; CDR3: CASSAGLAGGETQYF
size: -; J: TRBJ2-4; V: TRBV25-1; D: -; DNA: TGTGCCAGCAGTGAATACAGGGGGGATGGAAACATTCAGTACTTC; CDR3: CASSEYRGDGNIQYF
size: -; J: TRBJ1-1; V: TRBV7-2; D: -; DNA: TGTGCCAGCAGCTCAAGAAGGGACGTAGAAGCTTTCTTT; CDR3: CASSSRRDVEAFF
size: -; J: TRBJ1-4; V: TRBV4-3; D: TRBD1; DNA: TGCGCCAGCAGCCAAGGACAGGGAGAGGGGAATGAAAAACTGTTTTTT; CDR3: CASSQGQGEGNEKLFF
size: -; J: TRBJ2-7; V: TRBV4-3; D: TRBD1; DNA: TGCGCCAGCAGCCAGGGACAGGGGATAACCTACGAGCAGTACTTC; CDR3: CASSQGQGITYEQYF
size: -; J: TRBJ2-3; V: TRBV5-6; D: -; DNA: TGTGCCAGCAGCACCCAAAAGGGCGGCTGGAGCCGAAGCACAGATACGCAGTATTTT; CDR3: CASSTQKGGWSRSTDTQYF
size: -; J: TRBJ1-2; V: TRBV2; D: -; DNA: TGTGCCAGCAGTGTTGTTGCAGGGGACTATGGCTACACCTTC; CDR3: CASSVVAGDYGYTF
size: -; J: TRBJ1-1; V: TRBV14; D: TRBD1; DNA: TGTGCCAGCAACCAGGGGGCGCACACTGAAGCTTTCTTT; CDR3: CASNQGAHTEAFF
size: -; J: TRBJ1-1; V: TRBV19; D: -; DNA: TGTGCCAGTAACCTAGCTGTGAACACTGAAGCTTTCTTT; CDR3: CASNLAVNTEAFF